This T cell receptor (beta chain) was recorded in a study of immune characterization of retroperitoneal liposarcoma. By share of the sample, this clonotype is medium-sized. The CDR3 has 15 residues. Germline CDR1 reads SGHTA; CDR2 reads FQGTGA. Trimming shortened V by 5 bases and J by 1 base, and 9 bases separated the two germline ends. TCRdb passed the PCR reads through MiXCR, listing each CDR3 protein once. The sample has approximately 9,600 distinct CDR3 sequences; around 30% are singletons. This receptor was identified in a male donor with retroperitoneal liposarcoma. The specimen sequenced was tumor tissue. V usage is TRBV7-3 and J usage is TRBJ2-6; D gene unclear. This chain's CDR3 is CASSPSGSGANVLTF. The CDR3 DNA is TGTGCCAGCAGCCCCTCGGGTTCTGGGGCCAACGTCCTGACTTTC.